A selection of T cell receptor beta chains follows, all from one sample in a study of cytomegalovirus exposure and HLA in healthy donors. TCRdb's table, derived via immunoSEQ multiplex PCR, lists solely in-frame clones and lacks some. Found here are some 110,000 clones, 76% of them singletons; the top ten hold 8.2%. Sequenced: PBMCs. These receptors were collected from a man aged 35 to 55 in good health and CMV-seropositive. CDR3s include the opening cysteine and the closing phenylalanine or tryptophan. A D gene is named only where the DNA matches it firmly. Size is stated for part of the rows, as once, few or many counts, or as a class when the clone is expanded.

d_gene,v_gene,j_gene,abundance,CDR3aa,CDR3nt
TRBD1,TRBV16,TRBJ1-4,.,CASSRTGRWTNEKLFF,TGTGCCAGCAGCCGGACAGGGAGGTGGACTAATGAAAAACTGTTTTTT
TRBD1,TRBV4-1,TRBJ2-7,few,CASSQAGQGAYEQYF,TGCGCCAGCAGCCAAGCCGGACAGGGTGCCTACGAGCAGTACTTC
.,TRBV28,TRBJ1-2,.,CASTTALRFYGYTF,TGTGCCAGCACTACCGCCCTCCGATTCTATGGCTACACCTTC
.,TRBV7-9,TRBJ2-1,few,CASSLALGLLDNNEQFF,TGTGCCAGCAGCTTAGCGTTAGGACTTCTCGACAACAATGAGCAGTTCTTC
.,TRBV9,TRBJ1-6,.,CASSVGDSLRSPLHF,TGTGCCAGCAGCGTAGGAGACAGCCTACGCTCACCCCTCCACTTT
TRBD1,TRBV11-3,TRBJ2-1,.,CASSQGDSSYNEQFF,TGTGCCAGCAGTCAGGGGGATAGCTCCTACAATGAGCAGTTCTTC
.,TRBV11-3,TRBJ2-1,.,CASTPGGSSYNEQFF,TGTGCCAGCACCCCTGGGGGGAGCTCCTACAATGAGCAGTTCTTC
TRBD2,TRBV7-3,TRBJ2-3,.,CASSRAGGTDTQYF,TGTGCCAGCAGCAGGGCGGGGGGCACAGATACGCAGTATTTT
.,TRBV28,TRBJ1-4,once,CASSRAGEKLFF,TGTGCCAGCAGTCGAGCTGGTGAAAAACTGTTTTTT
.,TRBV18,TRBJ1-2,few,CASSPPRDGYTF,TGTGCCAGCTCACCACCCCGGGATGGCTACACCTTC
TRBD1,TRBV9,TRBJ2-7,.,CASSVGAPIGQVYYEQYF,TGTGCCAGCAGCGTAGGCGCCCCCATAGGACAGGTTTACTACGAGCAGTACTTC
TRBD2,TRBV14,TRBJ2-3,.,CASSQLPGGGMTDTQYF,TGTGCCAGCAGCCAACTACCGGGCGGGGGGATGACAGATACGCAGTATTTT
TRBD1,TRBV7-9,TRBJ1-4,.,CASTASGGDEKLFF,TGTGCCAGCACGGCCTCAGGGGGCGATGAAAAACTGTTTTTT
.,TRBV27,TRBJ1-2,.,CASSLSQYYGYTF,TGTGCCAGCAGTTTATCTCAATACTATGGCTACACCTTC
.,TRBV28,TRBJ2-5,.,CASRTPGGSETQYF,TGTGCCAGCAGGACTCCAGGGGGGTCGGAGACCCAGTACTTC
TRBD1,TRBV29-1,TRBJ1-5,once,CSVVTGTGTRQPQHF,TGCAGCGTTGTTACCGGGACAGGGACACGGCAGCCCCAGCATTTT
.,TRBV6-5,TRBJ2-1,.,CASKSHSHEQFF,TGTGCCAGCAAGTCCCACAGTCATGAGCAGTTCTTC
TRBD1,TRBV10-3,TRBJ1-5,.,CAISRGQPQHF,TGTGCCATCAGCAGGGGGCAGCCCCAGCATTTT
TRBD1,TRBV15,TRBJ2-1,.,CATSKGAGGMNEQFF,TGTGCCACCAGCAAAGGGGCAGGGGGCATGAATGAGCAGTTCTTC
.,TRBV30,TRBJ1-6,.,CAWSVRGVDSPLHF,TGTGCCTGGAGTGTACGGGGAGTCGATTCACCCCTCCACTTT
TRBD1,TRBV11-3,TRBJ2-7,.,CASSLDADRGFSYEQYF,TGTGCCAGCAGCTTAGACGCGGACAGGGGATTCTCCTACGAGCAGTACTTC
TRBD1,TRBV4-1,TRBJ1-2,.,CASSLAGTGDNYGYTF,TGCGCCAGCAGCCTTGCCGGGACAGGGGACAACTATGGCTACACCTTC
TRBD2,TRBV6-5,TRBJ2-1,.,CASSWREGNEQFF,TGTGCCAGCAGTTGGCGGGAGGGGAATGAGCAGTTCTTC
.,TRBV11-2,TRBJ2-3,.,CASSTGGAGRGADTQYF,TGTGCCAGCAGCACTGGCGGGGCGGGACGAGGGGCAGATACGCAGTATTTT
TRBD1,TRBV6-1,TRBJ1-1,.,CASSGQGLMLEAFF,TGTGCCAGCAGTGGACAGGGGTTGATGTTGGAAGCTTTCTTT
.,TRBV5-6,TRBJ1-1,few,CASSLGENTEAFF,TGTGCCAGCAGCTTGGGAGAGAACACTGAAGCTTTCTTT
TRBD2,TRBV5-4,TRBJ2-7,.,CASSGDYTSYEQYF,TGTGCCAGCAGCGGGGACTACACTTCCTACGAGCAGTACTTC
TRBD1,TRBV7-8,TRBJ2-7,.,CASSLAGGDEQYF,TGTGCCAGCAGCTTAGCAGGGGGCGACGAGCAGTACTTC
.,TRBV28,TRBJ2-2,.,CASSPSGGRTGELFF,TGTGCCAGCAGCCCCTCGGGGGGCCGAACCGGGGAGCTGTTTTTT
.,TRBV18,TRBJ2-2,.,CASPSSTGELFF,TGTGCCAGTCCCAGTTCTACCGGGGAGCTGTTTTTT
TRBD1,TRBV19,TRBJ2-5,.,CASSIDRGQGRLGTQYF,TGTGCCAGTAGTATAGATCGAGGACAGGGGCGATTGGGGACCCAGTACTTC
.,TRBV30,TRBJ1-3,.,CAWDSRSGNTIYF,TGTGCCTGGGACAGTCGCTCTGGAAACACCATATATTTT
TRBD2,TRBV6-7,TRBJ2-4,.,CASNPFGGGAPKNIQYF,TGTGCCAGCAACCCCTTTGGCGGGGGGGCCCCCAAAAACATTCAGTACTTC
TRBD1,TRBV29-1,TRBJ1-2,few,CSVAATGVGYGYTF,TGCAGCGTTGCGGCGACAGGGGTGGGCTATGGCTACACCTTC
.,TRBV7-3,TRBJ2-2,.,CASSSRVGGELFF,TGTGCCAGCAGCTCCCGGGTGGGCGGGGAGCTGTTTTTT
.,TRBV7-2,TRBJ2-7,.,CASSGGPRPINEQYF,TGTGCCAGCAGCGGCGGGCCGAGGCCCATCAACGAGCAGTACTTC
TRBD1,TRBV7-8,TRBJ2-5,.,CASSSDRGRGETQYF,TGTGCCAGCAGCTCTGACAGGGGCCGGGGGGAGACCCAGTACTTC
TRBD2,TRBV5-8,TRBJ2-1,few,CASSLRTSEYNEQFF,TGTGCCAGCAGCTTGAGGACTAGCGAGTACAATGAGCAGTTCTTC
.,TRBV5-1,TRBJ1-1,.,CASSPRDNTEAFF,TGCGCCAGCAGCCCCAGGGATAACACTGAAGCTTTCTTT